This T cell receptor (beta chain) was recovered during a study of Graves' ophthalmopathy and Graves' hyperthyroidism. Findings of the study overall: Sensitivity reached around 88% and specificity roughly 81% for a 13-signature model separating ophthalmopathy from stable hyperthyroidism.

The CDR3 spans 13 residues. Trimming pared 0 bases from V and 13 bases from J, leaving 16 bases between. The V gene's germline CDR1 is SGHRS and CDR2 YFSETQ. The study amplified TCR beta CDR3 regions using RNA transcripts. Investigators did first-round RT-PCR with HTBI primers, then second-round multiplex PCR. TCRdb reprocessed the multiplex PCR reads via MiXCR and lists one record per CDR3 protein. This sample yields 300,000 or so distinct CDR3 sequences, of which roughly 16% are seen a single time; 9% to 15% belongs to the top ten. This clonotype appeared many times. Its specificity is not known. This chain connects TRBV5-1 to TRBJ1-1; D unresolved. The receptor was derived from an adult man with Graves' ophthalmopathy. The material sequenced was peripheral blood. The DNA of the CDR3 is TGCGCCAGCAGCTTGGAGGCCCCAGGAGTGGGTTTCTTT. This translates into CASSLEAPGVGFF.